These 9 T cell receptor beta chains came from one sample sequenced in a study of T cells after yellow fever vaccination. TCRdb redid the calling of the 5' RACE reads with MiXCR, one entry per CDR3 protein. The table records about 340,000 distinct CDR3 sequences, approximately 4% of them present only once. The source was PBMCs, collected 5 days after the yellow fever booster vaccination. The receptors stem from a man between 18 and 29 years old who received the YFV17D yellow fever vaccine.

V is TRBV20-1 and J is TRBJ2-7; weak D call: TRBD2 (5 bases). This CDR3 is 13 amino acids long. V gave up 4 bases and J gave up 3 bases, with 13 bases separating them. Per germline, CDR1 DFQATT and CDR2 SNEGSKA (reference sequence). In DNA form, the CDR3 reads TGCAGTGCTATTTCAGGACTCGACTACGAGCAGTACGTC. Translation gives CSAISGLDYEQYV.

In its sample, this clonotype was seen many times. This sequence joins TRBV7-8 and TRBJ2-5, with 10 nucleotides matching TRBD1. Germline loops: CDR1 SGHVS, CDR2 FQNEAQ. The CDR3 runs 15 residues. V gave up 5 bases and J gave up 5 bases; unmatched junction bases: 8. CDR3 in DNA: TGTGCCAGCAGCCTTACTCCGGGACAGGGGGAGACCCAGTACTTC. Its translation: CASSLTPGQGETQYF.

CDR3 region: CASNKGQGVFSATEAFF. DNA for the CDR3: TGTGCCAGCAATAAGGGACAGGGGGTCTTCTCAGCCACTGAAGCTTTCTTT. The chain is built from TRBV6-6 and TRBJ1-1, with 11 bases that match TRBD1. The CDR3 extends over 17 amino acids. Germline CDR1 reads MNHNY; CDR2 reads SVGAGI (reference sequence). Unmatched junction bases numbered 14, after V lost 7 bases and J lost 4 bases.

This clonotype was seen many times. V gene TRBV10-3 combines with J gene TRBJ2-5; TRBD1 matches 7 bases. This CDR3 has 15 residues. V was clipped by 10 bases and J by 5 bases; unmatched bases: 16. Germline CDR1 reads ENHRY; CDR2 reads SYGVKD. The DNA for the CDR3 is TGTGCCACCCGGCGAAAGGGGGCTCAGGAGGAGACCCAGTACTTC. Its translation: CATRRKGAQEETQYF.

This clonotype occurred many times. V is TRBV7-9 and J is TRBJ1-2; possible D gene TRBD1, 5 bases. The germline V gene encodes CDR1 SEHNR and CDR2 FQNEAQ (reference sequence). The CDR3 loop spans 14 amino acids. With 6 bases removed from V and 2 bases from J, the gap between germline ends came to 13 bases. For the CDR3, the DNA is TGTGCCAGCAGGCCAGCGGGGGTCAACTATGGCTACACCTTC. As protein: CASRPAGVNYGYTF.

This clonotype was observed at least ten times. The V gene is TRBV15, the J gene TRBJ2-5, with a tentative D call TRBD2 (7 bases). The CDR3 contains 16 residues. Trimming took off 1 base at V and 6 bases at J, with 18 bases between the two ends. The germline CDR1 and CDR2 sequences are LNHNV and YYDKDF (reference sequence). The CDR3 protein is CATSRGGGGAVKTQYF. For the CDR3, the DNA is TGTGCCACCAGCAGAGGAGGAGGGGGGGCCGTTAAGACCCAGTACTTC. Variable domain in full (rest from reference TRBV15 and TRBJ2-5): DAMVIQNPRYQVTQFGKPVTLSCSQTLNHNVMYWYQQKSSQAPKLLFHYYDKDFNNEADTPDNFQSRRPNTSFCFLDIRSPGLGDTAMYLCATSRGGGGAVKTQYFGPGTRLLVL.

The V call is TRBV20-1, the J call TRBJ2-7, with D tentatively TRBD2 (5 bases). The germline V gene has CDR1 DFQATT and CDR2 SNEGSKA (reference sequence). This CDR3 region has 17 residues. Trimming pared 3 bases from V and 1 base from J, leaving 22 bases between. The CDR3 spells CSASGRTSRSGSYEQYV. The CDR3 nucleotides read TGCAGTGCTAGTGGTAGAACTAGTCGGTCAGGATCCTACGAGCAGTACGTC.

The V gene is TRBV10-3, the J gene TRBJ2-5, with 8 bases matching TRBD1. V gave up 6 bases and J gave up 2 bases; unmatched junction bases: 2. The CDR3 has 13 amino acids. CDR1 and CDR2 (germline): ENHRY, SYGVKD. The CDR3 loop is CAIRTGVQETQYF. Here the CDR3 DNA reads TGTGCCATCAGGACAGGGGTTCAAGAGACCCAGTACTTC.

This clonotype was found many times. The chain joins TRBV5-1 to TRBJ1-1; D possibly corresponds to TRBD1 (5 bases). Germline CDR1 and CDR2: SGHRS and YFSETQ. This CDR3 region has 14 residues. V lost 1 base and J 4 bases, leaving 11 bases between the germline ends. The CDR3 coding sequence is TGCGCCAGCAGCTTGTGGGGCTCGGGCACTGAAGCTTTCTTT. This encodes CASSLWGSGTEAFF.